Only one count was recorded for the clone carrying this T cell receptor (beta chain). Its target is unknown. The sample originates from a study of T cells in localized non-small cell lung cancer. Study-level results: When the top 100 tumor clones were examined, a median around 50 of them also appeared in the adjacent lung, which was paired and uninvolved. Clonality peaked in uninvolved adjacent lung rather than tumor. A denser population of T cells in blood accompanied longer overall survival.

Germline V gene data show CDR1 as LNHDA and CDR2 as SQIVND (reference sequence). With 5 bases removed from V and 1 base from J, the gap between germline ends came to 18 bases. There are 17 residues in the CDR3. The repertoire was sequenced with immunoSEQ multiplex PCR; TCRdb's copy has only in-frame clones and lacks some. The data contain 60,000 to 75,000 clones, roughly 80% of them singletons. The rearrangement joins TRBV19 to TRBJ1-3; TRBD1 is a possible D gene (6 bases). The clonotype comes from a man aged 40-75 years with stage II lung adenocarcinoma. The sequences come from PBMCs, collected before any cancer treatment. CDR3: CASSALSRRGSGNTIYF. The CDR3 coding sequence is TGTGCCAGTAGTGCCCTATCACGCAGGGGATCTGGAAACACCATATATTTT. The complete variable domain, with remaining parts taken from reference TRBV19 and TRBJ1-3, reads DGGITQSPKYLFRKEGQNVTLSCEQNLNHDAMYWYRQDPGQGLRLIYYSQIVNDFQKGDIAEGYSVSREKKESFPLTVTSAQKNPTAFYLCASSALSRRGSGNTIYFGEGSWLTVV.